What follows are 5 T cell receptor beta chains derived from one specimen sequenced in a study of vaccination and CD4 T cells after COVID-19. Antigen specificity for these receptors is unknown. Treatment reported: approximately 10-day PBMC culture with coronavirus spike peptide pools or control peptides (ViraFEST assay). The Oncomine TCR Beta short-read assay was applied to DNA of cultured CD4+ T cells. TCRdb passed the PCR reads through MiXCR, listing each CDR3 protein once. The data show some 16,000 distinct CDR3 sequences, around 75% seen once. Here the sequenced sample was CD4+ T cells from blood, cultured in vitro, taken after SARS-CoV-2 vaccination. The origin of the receptors is a human donor who received a COVID-19 vaccine.

This clonotype was seen only a few times. This chain connects TRBV20-1 to TRBJ1-2; D might be TRBD1 (5 bases). V lost 5 bases to trimming and J lost 5 bases, with 18 bases between them. The CDR3 consists of 14 residues. Looked up from germline, CDR1 is DFQATT and CDR2 is SNEGSKA (reference sequence). CDR3 loop: CSAELISGGYGYTF. The CDR3 region has the DNA TGCAGTGCTGAGCTAATATCCGGGGGGTATGGCTACACCTTC.

This clonotype was counted once. The J gene is TRBJ2-7, the V gene TRBV1; TRBD1, the table's D call, lacks a check against the DNA. TRBV1 is a recognized pseudogene. The CDR3 extends over 14 amino acids. The CDR3: CTSSNAGQGGEQYF. Written as DNA, the CDR3 is TGCACCAGCAGCAATGCGGGACAGGGTGGCGAGCAGTACTTC.

This clonotype has just a few counts. In nucleotides, the CDR3 is TGTGCCAGCAGTGTCGTCAGGCCGCAGTTCTTC. Translation gives CASSVVRPQFF. The J gene is TRBJ2-1, the V gene TRBV6-1; unclear D gene. With 4 bases removed from V and 12 bases from J, the gap between germline ends came to 10 bases. The CDR3 is 11 amino acids. The germline CDR1 and CDR2 sequences are MNHNS and SASEGT.

The chain carries TRBV20-1 and TRBJ1-1; possible D gene TRBD1, 6 bases. Trimming removed 0 bases from V and 3 bases from J, with 14 bases in between. Germline CDR1 DFQATT, CDR2 SNEGSKA (reference sequence). The CDR3 is 15 amino acids. The CDR3 sequence is CSAREGAVRDTEAFF. CDR3 DNA sequence: TGCAGTGCTAGAGAGGGGGCGGTGAGGGACACTGAAGCTTTCTTT.

This chain uses TRBV11-3 with TRBJ2-7, with 7 bases aligning to TRBD1. CDR3 size: 13 residues. V lost 7 bases and J lost 5; bases outside the gene matches: 8. CDR1 is SGHNT and CDR2 is YENEEA in the germline V gene. CDR3 sequence (DNA): TGTGCCAGCACCGACGACAGGGTAGACGAGCAGTACTTC. It yields the protein CASTDDRVDEQYF.